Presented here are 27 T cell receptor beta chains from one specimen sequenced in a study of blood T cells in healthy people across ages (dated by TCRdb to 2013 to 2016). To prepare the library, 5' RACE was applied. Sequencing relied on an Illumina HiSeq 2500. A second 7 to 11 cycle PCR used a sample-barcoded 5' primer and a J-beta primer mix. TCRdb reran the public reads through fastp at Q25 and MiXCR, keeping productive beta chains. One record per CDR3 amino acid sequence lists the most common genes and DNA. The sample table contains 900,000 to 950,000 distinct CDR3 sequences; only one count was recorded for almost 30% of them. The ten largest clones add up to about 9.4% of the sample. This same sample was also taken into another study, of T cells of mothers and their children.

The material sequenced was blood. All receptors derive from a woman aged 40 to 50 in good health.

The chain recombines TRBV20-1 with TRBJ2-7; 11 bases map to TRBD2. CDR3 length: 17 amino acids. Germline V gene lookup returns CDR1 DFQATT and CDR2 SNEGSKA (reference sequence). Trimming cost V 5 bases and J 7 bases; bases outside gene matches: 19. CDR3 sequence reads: CSAYPSSSGGWGGEQYF. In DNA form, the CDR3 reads TGCAGTGCTTACCCCAGCTCTAGCGGGGGGTGGGGTGGTGAGCAGTACTTC.

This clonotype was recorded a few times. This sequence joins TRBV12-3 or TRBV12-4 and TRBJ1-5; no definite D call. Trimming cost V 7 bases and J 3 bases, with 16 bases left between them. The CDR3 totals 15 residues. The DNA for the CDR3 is TGTGCCAGCACTACCACGGTAGTACCCAATCAGCCCCAGCATTTT. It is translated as CASTTTVVPNQPQHF.

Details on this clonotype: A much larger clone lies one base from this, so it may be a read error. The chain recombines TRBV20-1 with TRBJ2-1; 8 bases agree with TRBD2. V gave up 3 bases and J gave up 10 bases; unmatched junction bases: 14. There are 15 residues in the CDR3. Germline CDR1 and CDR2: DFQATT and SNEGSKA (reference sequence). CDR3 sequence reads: CSASPTGGISYEQFF. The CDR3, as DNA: TGCAGTGCTAGCCCCACGGGGGGGATCTCCTACGAGCAGTTCTTC.

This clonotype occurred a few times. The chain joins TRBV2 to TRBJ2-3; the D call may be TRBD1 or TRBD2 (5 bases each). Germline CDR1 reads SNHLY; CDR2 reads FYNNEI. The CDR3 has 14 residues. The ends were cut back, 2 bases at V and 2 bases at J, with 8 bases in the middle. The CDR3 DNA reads TGTGCCAGCAGTGAATCGGGGACCACAGATACGCAGTATTTT. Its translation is CASSESGTTDTQYF.

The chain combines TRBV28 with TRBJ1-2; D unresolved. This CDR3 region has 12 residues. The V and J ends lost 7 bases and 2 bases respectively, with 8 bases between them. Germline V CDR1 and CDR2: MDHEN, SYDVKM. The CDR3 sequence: CASTLTNYGYTF. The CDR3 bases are TGTGCCAGCACCCTTACAAACTATGGCTACACCTTC.

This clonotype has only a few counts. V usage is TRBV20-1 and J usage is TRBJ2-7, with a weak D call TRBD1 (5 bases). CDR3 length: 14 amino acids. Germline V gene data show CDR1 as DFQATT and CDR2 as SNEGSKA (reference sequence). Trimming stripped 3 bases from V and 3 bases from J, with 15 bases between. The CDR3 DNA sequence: TGCAGTGCTAGGGGGCGCCGAGAGATCTACGAGCAGTACTTC. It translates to CSARGRREIYEQYF.

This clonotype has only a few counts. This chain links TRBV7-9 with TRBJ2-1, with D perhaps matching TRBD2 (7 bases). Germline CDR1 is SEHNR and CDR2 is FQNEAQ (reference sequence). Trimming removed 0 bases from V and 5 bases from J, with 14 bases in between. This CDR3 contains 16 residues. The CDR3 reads CASSLAGGAIHNEQFF. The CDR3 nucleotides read TGTGCCAGCAGCTTAGCGGGGGGGGCTATCCACAATGAGCAGTTCTTC.

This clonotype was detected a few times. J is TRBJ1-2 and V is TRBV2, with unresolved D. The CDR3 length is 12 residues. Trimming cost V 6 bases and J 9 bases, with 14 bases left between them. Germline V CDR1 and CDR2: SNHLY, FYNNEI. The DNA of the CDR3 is TGTGCCAGCAGAGGTGACATTTTCAGCTACACCTTC. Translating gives CASRGDIFSYTF.

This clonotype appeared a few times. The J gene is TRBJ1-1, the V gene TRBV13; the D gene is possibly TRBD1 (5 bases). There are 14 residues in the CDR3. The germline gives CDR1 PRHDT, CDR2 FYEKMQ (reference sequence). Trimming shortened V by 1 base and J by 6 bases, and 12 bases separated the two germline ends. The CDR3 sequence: CASSLEGSGAEAFF. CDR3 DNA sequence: TGTGCCAGCAGCTTAGAAGGCTCGGGGGCTGAAGCTTTCTTT.

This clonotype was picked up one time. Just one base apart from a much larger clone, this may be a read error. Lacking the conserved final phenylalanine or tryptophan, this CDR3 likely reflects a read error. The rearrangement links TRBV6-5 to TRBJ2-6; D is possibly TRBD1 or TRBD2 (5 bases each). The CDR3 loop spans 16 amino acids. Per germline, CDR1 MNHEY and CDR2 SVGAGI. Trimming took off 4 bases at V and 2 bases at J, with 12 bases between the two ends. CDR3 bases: TGTGCCAGCAGTTCCCAGGGAGTTGCTGGGGCCAACGTCCTGACTTGC. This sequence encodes CASSSQGVAGANVLTC.

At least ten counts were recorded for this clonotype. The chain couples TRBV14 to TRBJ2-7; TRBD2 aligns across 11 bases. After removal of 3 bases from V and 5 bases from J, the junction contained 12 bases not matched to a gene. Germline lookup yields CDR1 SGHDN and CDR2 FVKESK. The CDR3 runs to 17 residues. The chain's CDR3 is CASSQYIAGGTYHEQYF. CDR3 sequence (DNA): TGTGCCAGCAGCCAGTACATAGCGGGGGGGACTTACCACGAGCAGTACTTC.

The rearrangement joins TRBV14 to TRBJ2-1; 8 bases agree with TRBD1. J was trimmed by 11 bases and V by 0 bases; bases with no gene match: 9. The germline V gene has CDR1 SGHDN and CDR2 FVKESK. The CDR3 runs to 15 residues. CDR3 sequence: CASSQDLGQGGKQFF. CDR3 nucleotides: TGTGCCAGCAGCCAAGATCTCGGACAGGGCGGTAAGCAGTTCTTC.

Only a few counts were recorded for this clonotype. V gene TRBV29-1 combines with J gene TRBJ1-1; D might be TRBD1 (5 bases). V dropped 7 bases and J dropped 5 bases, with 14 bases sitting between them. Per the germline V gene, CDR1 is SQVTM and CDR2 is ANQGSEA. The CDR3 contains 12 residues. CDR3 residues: CSAVDTGTEAFF. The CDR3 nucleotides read TGCAGCGCCGTGGACACGGGGACTGAAGCTTTCTTT. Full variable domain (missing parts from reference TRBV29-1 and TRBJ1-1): SAVISQKPSRDICQRGTSLTIQCQVDSQVTMMFWYRQQPGQSLTLIATANQGSEATYESGFVIDKFPISRPNLTFSTLTVSNMSPEDSSIYLCSAVDTGTEAFFGQGTRLTVV.

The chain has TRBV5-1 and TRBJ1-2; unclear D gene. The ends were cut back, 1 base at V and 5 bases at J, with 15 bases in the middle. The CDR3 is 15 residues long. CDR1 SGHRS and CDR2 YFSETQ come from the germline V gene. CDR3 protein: CASSLTTLAGYGYTF. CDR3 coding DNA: TGCGCCAGCAGCTTGACCACTTTGGCGGGATATGGCTACACCTTC.

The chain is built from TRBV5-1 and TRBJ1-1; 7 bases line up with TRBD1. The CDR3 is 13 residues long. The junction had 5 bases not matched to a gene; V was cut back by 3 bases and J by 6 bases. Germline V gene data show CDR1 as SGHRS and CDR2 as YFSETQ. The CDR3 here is CASSWTGNAEAFF. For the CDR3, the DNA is TGCGCCAGCAGCTGGACAGGCAACGCTGAAGCTTTCTTT.

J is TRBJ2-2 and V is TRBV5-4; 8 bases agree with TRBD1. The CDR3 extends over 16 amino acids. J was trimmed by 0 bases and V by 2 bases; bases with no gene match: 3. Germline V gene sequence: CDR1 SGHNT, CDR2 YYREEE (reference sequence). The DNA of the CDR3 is TGTGCCAGCAGCTTACCGGGACAGGCGAACACCGGGGAGCTGTTTTTT. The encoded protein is CASSLPGQANTGELFF.

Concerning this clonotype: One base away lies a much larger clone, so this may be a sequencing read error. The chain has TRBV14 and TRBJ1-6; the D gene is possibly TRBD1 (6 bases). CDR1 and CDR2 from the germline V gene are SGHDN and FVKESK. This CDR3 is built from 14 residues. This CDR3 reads CASNQGQYNSPLHF. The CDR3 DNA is TGTGCCAGCAACCAAGGACAGTATAATTCACCCCTCCACTTT. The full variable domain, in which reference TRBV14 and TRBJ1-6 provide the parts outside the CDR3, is EAGVTQFPSHSVIEKGQTVTLRCDPISGHDNLYWYRRVMGKEIKFLLHFVKESKQDESGMPNNRFLAERTGGTYSTLKVQPAELEDSGVYFCASNQGQYNSPLHFGNGTRLTVT.

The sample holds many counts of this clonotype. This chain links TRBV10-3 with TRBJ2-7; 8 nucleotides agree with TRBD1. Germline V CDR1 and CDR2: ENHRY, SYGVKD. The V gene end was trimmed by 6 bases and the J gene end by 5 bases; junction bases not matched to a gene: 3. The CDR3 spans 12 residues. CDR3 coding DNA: TGTGCCATCAGGCAGGGGGCGAACGAGCAGTACTTC. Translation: CAIRQGANEQYF.

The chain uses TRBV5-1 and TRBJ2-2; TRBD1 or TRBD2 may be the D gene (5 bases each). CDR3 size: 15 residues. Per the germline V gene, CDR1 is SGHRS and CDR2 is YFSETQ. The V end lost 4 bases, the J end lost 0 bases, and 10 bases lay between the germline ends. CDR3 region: CASSKGTSNTGELFF. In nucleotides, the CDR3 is TGCGCCAGCAGCAAAGGGACGTCGAACACCGGGGAGCTGTTTTTT.

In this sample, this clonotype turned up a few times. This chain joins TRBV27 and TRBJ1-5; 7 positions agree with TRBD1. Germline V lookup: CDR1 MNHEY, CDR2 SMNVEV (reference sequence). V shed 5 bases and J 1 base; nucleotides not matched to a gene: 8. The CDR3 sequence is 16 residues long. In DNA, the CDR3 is TGTGCCAGCAGTGAGGTACAGGGGTTGAGCAATCAGCCCCAGCATTTT. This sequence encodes CASSEVQGLSNQPQHF.

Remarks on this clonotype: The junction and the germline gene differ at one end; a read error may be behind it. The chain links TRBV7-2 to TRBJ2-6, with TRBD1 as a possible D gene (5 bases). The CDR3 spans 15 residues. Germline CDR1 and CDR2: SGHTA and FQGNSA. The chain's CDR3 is CASTIQGSGANVRTF. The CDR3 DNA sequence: TGTGCCAGCACCATCCAGGGTTCTGGGGCCAACGTCCGGACTTTC.

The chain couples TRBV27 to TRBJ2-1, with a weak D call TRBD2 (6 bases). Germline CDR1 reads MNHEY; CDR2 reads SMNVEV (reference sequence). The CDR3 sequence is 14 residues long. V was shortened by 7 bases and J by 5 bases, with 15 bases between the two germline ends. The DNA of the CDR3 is TGTGCCAGCAAGCTGGGGACTGTAAACAATGAGCAGTTCTTC. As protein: CASKLGTVNNEQFF.

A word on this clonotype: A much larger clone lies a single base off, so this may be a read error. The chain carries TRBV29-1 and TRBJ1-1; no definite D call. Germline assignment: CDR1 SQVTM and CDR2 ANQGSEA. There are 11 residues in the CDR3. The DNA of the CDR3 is TGCAGCGTGAGCTTCAGCACTGAAACTTTCTTT. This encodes CSVSFSTETFF.

CDR3 sequence (DNA): TGTGCCAGCAGCTCGGGACTAGCGGGACCTAACACCGGGGAGCTGTTTTTT. This gives the protein CASSSGLAGPNTGELFF. The chain is built from TRBV7-2 and TRBJ2-2; 13 positions match TRBD2. Germline assignment: CDR1 SGHTA and CDR2 FQGNSA. V gave up 4 bases and J gave up 2 bases; unmatched junction bases: 4. The CDR3 length is 17 residues.

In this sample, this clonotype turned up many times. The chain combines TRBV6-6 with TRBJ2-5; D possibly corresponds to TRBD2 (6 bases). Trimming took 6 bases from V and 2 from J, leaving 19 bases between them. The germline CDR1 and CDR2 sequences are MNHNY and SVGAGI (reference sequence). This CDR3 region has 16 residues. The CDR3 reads CASRSGGRSLQETQYF. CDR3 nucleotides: TGTGCCAGCAGGTCTGGAGGGAGGAGCCTTCAAGAGACCCAGTACTTC.

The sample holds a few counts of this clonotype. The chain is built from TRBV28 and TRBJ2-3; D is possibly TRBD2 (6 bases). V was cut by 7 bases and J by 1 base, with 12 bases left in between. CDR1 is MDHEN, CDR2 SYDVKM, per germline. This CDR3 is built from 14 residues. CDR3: CASTGRGRTDTQYF. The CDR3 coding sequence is TGTGCCAGCACGGGGCGGGGCCGCACAGATACGCAGTATTTT.

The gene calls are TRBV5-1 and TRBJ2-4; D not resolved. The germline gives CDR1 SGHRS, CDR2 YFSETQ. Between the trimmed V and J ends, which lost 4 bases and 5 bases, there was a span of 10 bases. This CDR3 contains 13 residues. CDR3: CASSPAWENIQYF. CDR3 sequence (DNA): TGCGCCAGCAGCCCCGCCTGGGAAAACATTCAGTACTTC.